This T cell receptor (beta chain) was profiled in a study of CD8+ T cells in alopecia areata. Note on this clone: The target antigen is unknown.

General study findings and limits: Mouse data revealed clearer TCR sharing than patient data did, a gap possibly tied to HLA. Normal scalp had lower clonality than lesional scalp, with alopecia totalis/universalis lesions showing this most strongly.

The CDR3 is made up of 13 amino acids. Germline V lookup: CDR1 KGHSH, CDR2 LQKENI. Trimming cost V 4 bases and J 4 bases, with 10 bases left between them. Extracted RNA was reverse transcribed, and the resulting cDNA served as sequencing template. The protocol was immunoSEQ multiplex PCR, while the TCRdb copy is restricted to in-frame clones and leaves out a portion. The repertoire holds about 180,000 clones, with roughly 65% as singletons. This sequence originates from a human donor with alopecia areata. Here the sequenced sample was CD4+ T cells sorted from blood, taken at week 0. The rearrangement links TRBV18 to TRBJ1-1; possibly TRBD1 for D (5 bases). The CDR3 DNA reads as TGTGCCAGCTCACAGCAGGGAACCACTGAAGCTTTCTTT. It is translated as CASSQQGTTEAFF.